A selection of T cell receptor beta chains follows, all from one sample in a study of T-cell reconstitution after alpha-beta-depleted transplantation in children. TCRdb itself ran the PCR reads through MiXCR, one entry per CDR3 protein. The sample consists of more than 400,000 distinct CDR3 sequences, over 9.5% of them appearing once. Here the sequenced sample was PBMCs, mostly from graft donor cells, taken 180 days after TCRalphabeta/CD19-depleted stem cell transplant. The source of these receptors is a female patient between 2 and 15 years old who had a stem cell transplant for aplastic anemia, so the T cells may come from the graft donor. Each CDR3 is given with its conserved first and last residue. The order of the fields is J gene, V gene, CDR3 protein.

TRBJ2-3,TRBV20-1,CSARASRGNTDTQYF
TRBJ2-1,TRBV7-2,CASSFTFARTYNEQFF
TRBJ2-3,TRBV6-1,CASSRLAGSSTDTQYF
TRBJ1-2,TRBV27,CASSFQGDYYGYTF
TRBJ2-5,TRBV28,CASSFAQNQETQYF
TRBJ2-7,TRBV3-1,CASSSSRLLNEQYF
TRBJ2-7,TRBV11-2,CASSLVSGVTYEQYF
TRBJ1-4,TRBV20-1,CSAVQGLNEKLFF
TRBJ2-7,TRBV3-1,CASSQSGLASAYEQYF
TRBJ1-1,TRBV11-2,CASSLERGAFF
TRBJ1-1,TRBV27,CASSLSPGHHTEAFF
TRBJ2-7,TRBV5-1,CASSLDRAGGGYEQYF
TRBJ2-7,TRBV4-3,CASSQDGVGTGTIIQYF
TRBJ1-2,TRBV5-1,CASSVAGQGGNGYTF
TRBJ2-1,TRBV7-9,CASSLVNGRIRANEQFF
TRBJ2-5,TRBV29-1,CSVRWTGDQETQYF
TRBJ1-1,TRBV7-2,CASSWGRGRRYTEAFF
TRBJ2-2,TRBV13,CAFRRGNTGELFF
TRBJ2-1,TRBV12-3/TRBV12-4,CASSQGQSYNEQFF
TRBJ2-6,TRBV18,CASSPPAIRGHTTYASGANVLTF
TRBJ2-3,TRBV7-2,CASTRFASTDTQYF
TRBJ1-5,TRBV19,CASSRGMASNQPQHF
TRBJ1-6,TRBV15,CATSRVAWAESPLHF
TRBJ1-2,TRBV20-1,CSAEIGPYGYTF
TRBJ2-6,TRBV12-3/TRBV12-4,CASLRGTGANVLTF
TRBJ2-2,TRBV12-3/TRBV12-4,CATSSGRAGELFF
TRBJ1-5,TRBV15,CATSRVWTGEDQPQHF
TRBJ1-1,TRBV29-1,CSAFLGSGRTEAFF
TRBJ2-3,TRBV5-1,CASSLLSRRLVPPSDTQYF
TRBJ1-1,TRBV5-1,CASSWTHRAEYTEAFF